This is a list of T cell receptor beta chains from one sample in a study of blood T cell repertoires in COVID-19. The assay was immunoSEQ multiplex PCR, and TCRdb's table has in-frame clones only and misses some. The sample contains roughly 200,000 clones, more than 70% of which appear only once. The material sequenced was PBMCs or T cells enriched from blood (not recorded which). The source is a man aged 40-50 years who had recovered from COVID-19. Both conserved end residues are part of each CDR3.

CDR3 | J | V
CSVDQGGETQYF | TRBJ2-5 | TRBV29-1
CASSLPKPPDTQYF | TRBJ2-3 | TRBV7-2
CSAHSSETQYF | TRBJ2-5 | TRBV20-1
CASSTGTGEETQYF | TRBJ2-5 | TRBV10-2
CATQREGLSEQFF | TRBJ2-1 | TRBV2
CASSLTSGMPYEQYF | TRBJ2-7 | TRBV7-3
CASRADSVYNSPLHF | TRBJ1-6 | TRBV27
CASSLSHSLSGNTIYF | TRBJ1-3 | TRBV27
CASSQDRAAFF | TRBJ1-1 | TRBV7-9
CASSPMASETQYF | TRBJ2-5 | TRBV10-2
CAISGGREAVRGYTF | TRBJ1-2 | TRBV10-3
CGLLADSPHTEAFF | TRBJ1-1 | TRBV6-5
CASSQAALFTGGEGGYTF | TRBJ1-2 | TRBV3-1/TRBV3-2
CASSQAWAYGYTF | TRBJ1-2 | TRBV3-1/TRBV3-2
CASSQDGNSQETQYF | TRBJ2-5 | TRBV4-1
CASSRGQAYEQYF | TRBJ2-7 | TRBV7-9
CASSYSPRLNTEAFF | TRBJ1-1 | TRBV6-6
CASSRPLTGDIQYF | TRBJ2-4 | TRBV18
CASSDPGTSGLPYEQYF | TRBJ2-7 | TRBV6-1
CASKLAGSDNEQFF | TRBJ2-1 | TRBV25-1
CASKTGGRDREKLFF | TRBJ1-4 | TRBV27
CATSREWTGLSVETQYF | TRBJ2-5 | TRBV15
CASSPTDSIYNEQFF | TRBJ2-1 | TRBV18
CASSYRTTGAVSPLHF | TRBJ1-6 | TRBV6-5
CATTGSGEAQYF | TRBJ2-7 | TRBV25-1
CASSLYGRGEADTQYF | TRBJ2-3 | TRBV5-1
CASSLVLAGKETQYF | TRBJ2-5 | TRBV7-9
CATSTGDNQPQHF | TRBJ1-5 | TRBV15
CAWSQGQGHQPQHF | TRBJ1-5 | TRBV30
CASSLSGSVYEQYF | TRBJ2-7 | TRBV7-2
CASRRQGAGTGELFF | TRBJ2-2 | TRBV5-5
CSASTGEGFETQYF | TRBJ2-5 | TRBV20-1
CAWTAGSPNEKLFF | TRBJ1-4 | TRBV30
CSARKTAEAFF | TRBJ1-1 | TRBV20-1
CASSSNTGRNSPLHF | TRBJ1-6 | TRBV5-4
CASSLVPGQGMPEAFF | TRBJ1-1 | TRBV11-2
CASSLRGISNIQYF | TRBJ2-4 | TRBV27
CASSVETGWTGELFF | TRBJ2-2 | TRBV9
CASWEGDDTEAFF | TRBJ1-1 | TRBV11-3
CASSPIGQGNYGYTF | TRBJ1-2 | TRBV11-2
CSAEVGNTIYF | TRBJ1-3 | TRBV20-1
CASSQEDGGASPLHF | TRBJ1-6 | TRBV4-1
CSASRTRAEQYF | TRBJ2-7 | TRBV20-1
CASSYQDRGQETQYF | TRBJ2-5 | TRBV6-6
CASRRDRGNQPQHF | TRBJ1-5 | TRBV7-8